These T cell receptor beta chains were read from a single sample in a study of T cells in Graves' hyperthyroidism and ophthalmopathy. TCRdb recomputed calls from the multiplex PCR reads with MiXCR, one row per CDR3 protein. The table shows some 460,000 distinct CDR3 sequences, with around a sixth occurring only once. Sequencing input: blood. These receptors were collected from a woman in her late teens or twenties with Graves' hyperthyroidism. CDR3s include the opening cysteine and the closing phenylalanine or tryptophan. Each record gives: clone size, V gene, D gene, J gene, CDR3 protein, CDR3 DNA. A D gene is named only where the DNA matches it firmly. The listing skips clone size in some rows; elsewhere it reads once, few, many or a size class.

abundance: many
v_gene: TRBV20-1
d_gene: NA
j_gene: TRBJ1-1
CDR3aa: CSARDSSGNTEAFF
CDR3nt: TGCAGTGCTAGAGATTCGTCGGGTAACACTGAAGCTTTCTTT

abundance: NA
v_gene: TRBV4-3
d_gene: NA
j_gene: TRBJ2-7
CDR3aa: CASSQDTGRVYEQYF
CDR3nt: TGCGCCAGCAGCCAAGATACAGGGCGGGTCTACGAGCAGTACTTC

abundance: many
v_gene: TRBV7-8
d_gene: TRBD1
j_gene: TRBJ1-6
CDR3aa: CASSSVGTGNSPLHF
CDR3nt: TGTGCCAGCAGCTCTGTAGGGACAGGGAATTCACCCCTCCACTTT

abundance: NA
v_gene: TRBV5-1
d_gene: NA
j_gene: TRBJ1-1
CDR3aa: CASSSAATRSNTEAFF
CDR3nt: TGCGCCAGCAGCTCGGCCGCGACAAGGTCGAACACTGAAGCTTTCTTT

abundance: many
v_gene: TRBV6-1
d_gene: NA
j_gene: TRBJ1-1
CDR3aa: CASRRSSNTEAFF
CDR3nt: TGTGCCAGCAGGCGGAGTTCGAACACTGAAGCTTTCTTT

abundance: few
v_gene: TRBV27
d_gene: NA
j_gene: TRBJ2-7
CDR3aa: CASSLFARQTRTYEQYF
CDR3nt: TGTGCCAGCAGTTTATTTGCCAGACAAACCCGAACCTACGAGCAGTACTTC

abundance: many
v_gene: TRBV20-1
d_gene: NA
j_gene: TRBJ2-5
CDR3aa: CSARDDGGETQYF
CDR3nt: TGCAGTGCTAGAGACGATGGGGGGGAGACCCAGTACTTC

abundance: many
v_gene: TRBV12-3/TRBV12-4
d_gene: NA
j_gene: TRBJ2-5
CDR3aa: CASSEGRKETQYF
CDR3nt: TGTGCCAGCAGCGAAGGACGGAAAGAGACCCAGTACTTC

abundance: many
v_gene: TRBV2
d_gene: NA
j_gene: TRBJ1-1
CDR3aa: CASTGRRLNTEAFF
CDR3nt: TGTGCCAGCACCGGGAGGCGGCTGAACACTGAAGCTTTCTTT

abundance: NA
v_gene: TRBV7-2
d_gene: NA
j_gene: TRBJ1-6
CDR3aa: CASSGTISYNSPLHF
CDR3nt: TGTGCCAGCAGCGGGACAATCTCCTATAATTCACCCCTCCACTTT

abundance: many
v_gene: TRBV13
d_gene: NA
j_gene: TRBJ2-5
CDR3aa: CASSFGPGLGGSGETQYF
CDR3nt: TGTGCCAGCAGCTTTGGGCCTGGATTGGGAGGTTCCGGGGAGACCCAGTACTTC

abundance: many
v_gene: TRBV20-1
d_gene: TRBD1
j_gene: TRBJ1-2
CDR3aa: CSARDSRTISYGYTF
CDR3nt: TGCAGTGCGAGGGACAGTCGTACAATTTCCTATGGCTACACCTTC

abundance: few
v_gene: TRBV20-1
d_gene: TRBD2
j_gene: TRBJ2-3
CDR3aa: CSASFGLAGVRGTDTQYF
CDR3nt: TGCAGTGCTAGCTTCGGACTAGCGGGGGTTAGGGGCACAGATACGCAGTATTTT

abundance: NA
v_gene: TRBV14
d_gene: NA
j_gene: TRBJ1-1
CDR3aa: CASSREAFGGTEAFF
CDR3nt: TGTGCCAGCAGCCGAGAAGCGTTCGGGGGCACTGAAGCTTTCTTT

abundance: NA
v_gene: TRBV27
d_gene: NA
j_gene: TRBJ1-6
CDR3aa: CASTLRGGRSPLHF
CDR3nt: TGTGCCAGCACCCTAAGGGGCGGCCGTTCACCCCTCCACTTT

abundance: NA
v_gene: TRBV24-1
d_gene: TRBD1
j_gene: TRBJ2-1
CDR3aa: CATSDFRDRDNEQFF
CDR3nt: TGTGCCACCAGTGATTTCCGGGACAGAGACAATGAGCAGTTCTTC

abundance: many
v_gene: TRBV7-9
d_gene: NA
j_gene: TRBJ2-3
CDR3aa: CASSGANTDTQYF
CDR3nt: TGTGCCAGCAGCGGGGCAAACACAGATACGCAGTATTTT

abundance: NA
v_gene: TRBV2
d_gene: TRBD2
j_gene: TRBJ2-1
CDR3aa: CASSVERELGNEQFF
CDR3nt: TGTGCCAGCAGTGTAGAGCGGGAGTTAGGCAATGAGCAGTTCTTC

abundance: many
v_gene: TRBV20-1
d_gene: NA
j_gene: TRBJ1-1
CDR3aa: CSASSQLNTEAFF
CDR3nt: TGCAGTGCTAGTTCACAGTTGAACACTGAAGCTTTCTTT

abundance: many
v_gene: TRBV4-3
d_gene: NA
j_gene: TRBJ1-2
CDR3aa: CASSQESQWAGNYGYTF
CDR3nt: TGCGCCAGCAGCCAAGAGAGTCAGTGGGCAGGGAACTATGGCTACACCTTC

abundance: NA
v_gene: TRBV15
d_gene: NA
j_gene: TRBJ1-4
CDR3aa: CATSLWGAEEKLFF
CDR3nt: TGTGCCACCAGTCTTTGGGGGGCCGAAGAAAAACTGTTTTTT

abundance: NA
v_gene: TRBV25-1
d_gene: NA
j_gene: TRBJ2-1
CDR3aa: CASSEWLVSYNEQFF
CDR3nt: TGTGCCAGCAGTGAATGGCTGGTCTCCTACAATGAGCAGTTCTTC

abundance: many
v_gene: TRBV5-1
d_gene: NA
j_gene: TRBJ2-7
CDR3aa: CASSFRTTSSYEQYF
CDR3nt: TGCGCCAGCAGCTTCCGGACAACAAGCTCCTACGAGCAGTACTTC

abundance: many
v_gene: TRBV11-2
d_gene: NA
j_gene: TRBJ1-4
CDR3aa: CASSLRRKNEKLFF
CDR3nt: TGTGCCAGCAGCTTAAGAAGGAAGAATGAAAAACTGTTTTTT

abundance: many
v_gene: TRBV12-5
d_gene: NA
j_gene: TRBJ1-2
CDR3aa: CASSKRSPYNYGYTF
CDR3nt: TGTGCTAGTTCTAAAAGAAGTCCGTATAACTATGGCTACACCTTC

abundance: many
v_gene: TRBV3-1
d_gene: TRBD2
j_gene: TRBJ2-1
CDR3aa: CASSLRPRPSGTNEQFF
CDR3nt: TGTGCCAGCAGCCTTCGGCCACGGCCTAGCGGGACCAATGAGCAGTTCTTC

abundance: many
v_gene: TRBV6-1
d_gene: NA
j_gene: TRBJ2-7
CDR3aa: CASSRLVYPSYEQYF
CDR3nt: TGTGCCAGCTCCCGGCTTGTCTACCCCTCCTACGAGCAGTACTTC

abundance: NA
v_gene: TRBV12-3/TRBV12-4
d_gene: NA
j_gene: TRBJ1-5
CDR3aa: CASSSQGNSNQPQHF
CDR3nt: TGTGCCAGCAGTTCGCAGGGGAATAGCAATCAGCCCCAGCATTTT

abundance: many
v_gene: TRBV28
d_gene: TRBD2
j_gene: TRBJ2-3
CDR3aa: CASSPQPGLEGTDTQYF
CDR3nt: TGTGCCAGCAGCCCTCAACCGGGACTAGAGGGCACAGATACGCAGTATTTT

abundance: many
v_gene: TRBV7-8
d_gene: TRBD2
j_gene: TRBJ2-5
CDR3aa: CASSPRLAGETQYF
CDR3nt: TGTGCCAGCAGCCCCAGACTAGCGGGAGAGACCCAGTACTTC

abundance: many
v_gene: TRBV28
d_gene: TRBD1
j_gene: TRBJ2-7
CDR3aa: CASSFPNLRGRTYEQYF
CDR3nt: TGTGCCAGCAGTTTCCCAAATCTCAGGGGGCGAACCTACGAGCAGTACTTC

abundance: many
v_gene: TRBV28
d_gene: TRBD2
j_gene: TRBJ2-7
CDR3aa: CASSPSGTSFSEQYF
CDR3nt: TGTGCCAGCAGTCCATCCGGGACTAGCTTCTCCGAGCAGTACTTC

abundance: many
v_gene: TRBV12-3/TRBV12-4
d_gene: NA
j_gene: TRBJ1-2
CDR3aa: CASSLEVNYGYTF
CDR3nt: TGTGCCAGCAGTTTGGAGGTTAACTATGGCTACACCTTC

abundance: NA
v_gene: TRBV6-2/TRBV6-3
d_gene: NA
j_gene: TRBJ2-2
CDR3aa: CASRIHETGELFF
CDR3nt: TGTGCCAGCAGAATACACGAAACCGGGGAGCTGTTTTTT

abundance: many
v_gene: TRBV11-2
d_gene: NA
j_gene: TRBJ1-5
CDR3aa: CASSLSPSQPQHF
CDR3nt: TGTGCCAGCAGCTTGAGCCCGAGCCAGCCCCAGCATTTT

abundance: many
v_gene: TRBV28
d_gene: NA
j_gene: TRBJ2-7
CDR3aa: CASSFLERVTYEQYF
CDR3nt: TGTGCCAGCAGTTTTTTGGAGCGGGTAACCTACGAGCAGTACTTC

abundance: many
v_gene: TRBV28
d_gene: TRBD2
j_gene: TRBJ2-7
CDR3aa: CASSSSGTSGGGEQYF
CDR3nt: TGTGCCAGCAGTTCCTCAGGGACTAGCGGGGGAGGGGAGCAGTACTTC

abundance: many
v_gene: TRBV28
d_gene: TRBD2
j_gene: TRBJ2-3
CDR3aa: CASSSPSSGSTDTQYF
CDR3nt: TGTGCCAGCAGTTCACCATCTAGCGGCAGCACAGATACGCAGTATTTT

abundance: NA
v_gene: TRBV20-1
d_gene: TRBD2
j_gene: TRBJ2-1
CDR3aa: CSAPRPGLAGGYDEQFF
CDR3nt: TGCAGTGCTCCAAGACCGGGACTAGCGGGAGGGTACGATGAGCAGTTCTTC

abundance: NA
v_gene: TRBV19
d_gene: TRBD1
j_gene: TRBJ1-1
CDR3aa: CASSSRGGRGPEAFF
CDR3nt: TGTGCCAGTAGTTCGAGGGGGGGGAGGGGGCCTGAAGCTTTCTTT

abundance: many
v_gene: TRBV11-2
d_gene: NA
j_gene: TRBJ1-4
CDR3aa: CASSLKGRKLFF
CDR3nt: TGTGCCAGCAGCCTCAAGGGACGAAAACTGTTTTTT

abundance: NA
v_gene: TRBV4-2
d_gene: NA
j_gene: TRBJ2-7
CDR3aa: CASSRRNGEEEQYF
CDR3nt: TGTGCCAGCAGCCGACGGAATGGGGAAGAAGAGCAGTACTTC

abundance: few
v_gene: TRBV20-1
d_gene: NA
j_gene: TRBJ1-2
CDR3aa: CSAQSGGLTDGYTF
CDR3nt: TGCAGTGCCCAAAGTGGGGGCCTAACGGATGGCTACACCTTC

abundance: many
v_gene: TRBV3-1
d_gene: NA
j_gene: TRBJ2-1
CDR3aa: CASSQDRRYRGPLPAEQFF
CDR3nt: TGTGCCAGCAGCCAAGATCGGAGGTATAGGGGACCCCTCCCAGCTGAGCAGTTCTTC

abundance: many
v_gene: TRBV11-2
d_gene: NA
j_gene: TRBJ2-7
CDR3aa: CASSFTGTSNYEQYF
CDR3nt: TGTGCCAGCAGCTTTACCGGGACAAGTAACTACGAGCAGTACTTC

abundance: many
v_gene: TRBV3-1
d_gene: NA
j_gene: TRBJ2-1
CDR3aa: CASSPTLVTYNEQFF
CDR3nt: TGTGCCAGCAGCCCCACATTGGTGACCTACAATGAGCAGTTCTTC

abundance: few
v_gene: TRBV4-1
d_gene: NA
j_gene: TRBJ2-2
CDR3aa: CASSQPAGYDRGGELFF
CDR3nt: TGCGCCAGCAGCCAACCCGCTGGATACGACCGAGGCGGGGAGCTGTTTTTT

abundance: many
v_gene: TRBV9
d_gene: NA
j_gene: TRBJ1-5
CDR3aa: CASSVGESNQPQHF
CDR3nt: TGTGCCAGCAGCGTGGGGGAAAGCAATCAGCCCCAGCATTTT

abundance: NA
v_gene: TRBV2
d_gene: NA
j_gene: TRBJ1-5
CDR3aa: CASSEDTLSNQPQHF
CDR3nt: TGTGCCAGCAGTGAAGACACCCTTAGCAATCAGCCCCAGCATTTT

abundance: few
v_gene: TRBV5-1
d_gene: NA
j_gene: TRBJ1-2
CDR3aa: CASSLEGFSGSKGYTF
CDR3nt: TGCGCCAGCAGCCTAGAGGGATTTTCGGGGTCTAAGGGCTACACCTTC

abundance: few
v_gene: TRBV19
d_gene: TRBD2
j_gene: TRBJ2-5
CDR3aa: CASSTPRASGGPRTQYF
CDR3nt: TGTGCCAGTAGTACCCCTCGGGCTAGCGGGGGTCCTAGGACCCAGTACTTC

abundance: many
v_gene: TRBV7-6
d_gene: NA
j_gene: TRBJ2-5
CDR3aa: CASSLEGRTQETQYF
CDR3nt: TGTGCCAGCAGCTTAGAGGGCAGGACCCAAGAGACCCAGTACTTC

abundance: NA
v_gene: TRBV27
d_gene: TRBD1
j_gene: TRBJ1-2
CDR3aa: CASSKGAGYGYTF
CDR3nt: TGTGCCAGCAGCAAGGGGGCCGGGTATGGCTACACCTTC

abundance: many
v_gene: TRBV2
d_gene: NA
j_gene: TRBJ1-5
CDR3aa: CACMSDSNQPQHF
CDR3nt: TGTGCCTGCATGTCGGATAGCAATCAGCCCCAGCATTTT

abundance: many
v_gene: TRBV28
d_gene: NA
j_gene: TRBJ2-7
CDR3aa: CASSLRGIYEQYF
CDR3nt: TGTGCCAGCAGTTTAAGGGGTATCTACGAGCAGTACTTC